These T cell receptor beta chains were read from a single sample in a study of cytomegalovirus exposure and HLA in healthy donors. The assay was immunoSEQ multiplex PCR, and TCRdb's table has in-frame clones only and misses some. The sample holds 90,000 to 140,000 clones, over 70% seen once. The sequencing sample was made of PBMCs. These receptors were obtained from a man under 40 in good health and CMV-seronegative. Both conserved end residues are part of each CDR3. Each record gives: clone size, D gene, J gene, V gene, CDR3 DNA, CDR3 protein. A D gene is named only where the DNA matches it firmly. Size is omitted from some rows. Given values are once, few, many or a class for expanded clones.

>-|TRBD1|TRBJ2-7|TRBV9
TGTGCCAGCAGCGCCCGCGACAGGGAATACGAGCAGTACTTC
CASSARDREYEQYF
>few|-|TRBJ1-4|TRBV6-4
TGTGCCAGCCCAGGGTACGGAAGTGAAAAACTGTTTTTT
CASPGYGSEKLFF
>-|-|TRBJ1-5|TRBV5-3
TGTGCCAGAAGGGGTAACCGGGACTCAAATCAGCCCCAGCATTTT
CARRGNRDSNQPQHF
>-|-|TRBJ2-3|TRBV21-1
TGTGCCAGCAGCAAGGGCCTAGCGGGGGTTGACACAGATACGCAGTATTTT
CASSKGLAGVDTDTQYF
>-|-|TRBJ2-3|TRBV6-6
TGTGCCAGCAGGCAGGGTGTAACGGGAGATACGCAGTATTTT
CASRQGVTGDTQYF
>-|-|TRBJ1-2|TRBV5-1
TGCGCCAGCAGCTTCAACAGGGACGCTAACTATGGCTACACCTTC
CASSFNRDANYGYTF
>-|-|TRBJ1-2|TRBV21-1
TGTGCCAGCGCAAAACCCCGCGAGGGACAGGGCGAGGGCTACACCTTC
CASAKPREGQGEGYTF
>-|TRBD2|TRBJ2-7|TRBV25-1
TGTGCCAGCACAAGGGGAGGGTCGGACGAGCAGTACTTC
CASTRGGSDEQYF
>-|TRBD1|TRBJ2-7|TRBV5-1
TGCGCCAGCAGCCGAGGGCCGGGACAGGGGTTCGAGCAGTACTTC
CASSRGPGQGFEQYF
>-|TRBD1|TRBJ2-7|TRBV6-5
TGTGCCAGCAGGATCCGGGACAGGGCCTACGAGCAGTACTTC
CASRIRDRAYEQYF
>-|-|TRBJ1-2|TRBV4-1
TGCGCCAGCAGCCCGGCCCCCTGGGGCGGCTACACCTTC
CASSPAPWGGYTF
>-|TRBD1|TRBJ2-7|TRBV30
TGTGCCTGGAGTGTGGGGACAGGAGCCTACGAGCAGTACTTC
CAWSVGTGAYEQYF
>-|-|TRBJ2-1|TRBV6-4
TGTGCCAGCAGTGACTATAGTTCCTCCTACAATGAGCAGTTCTTC
CASSDYSSSYNEQFF
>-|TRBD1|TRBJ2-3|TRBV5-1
TGCGCCAGCAGCGGAAACCGGGACAGGGGTGAGTCCCGCACAGATACGCAGTATTTT
CASSGNRDRGESRTDTQYF
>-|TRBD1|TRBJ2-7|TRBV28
TGTGCCAGCACCTCGGACAGGGGGATCTACGAGCAGTACTTC
CASTSDRGIYEQYF
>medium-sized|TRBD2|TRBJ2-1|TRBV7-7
TGTGCCAGCAGCTTAGCAGCGGGGGACAATGAGCAGTTCTTC
CASSLAAGDNEQFF
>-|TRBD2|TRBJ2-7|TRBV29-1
TGCAGCGTACGACTAGCGGGAGACGAGCAGTACTTC
CSVRLAGDEQYF
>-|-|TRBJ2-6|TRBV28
TGTGCCAGCAGTCTCCCTGGCATAGCCGGGGCCAACGTCCTGACTTTC
CASSLPGIAGANVLTF
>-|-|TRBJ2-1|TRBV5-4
TGTGCCAGCAGCCCGAGCGGTAGCTCCTACAATGAGCAGTTCTTC
CASSPSGSSYNEQFF
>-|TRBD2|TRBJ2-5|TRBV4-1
TGCGCCAGCAGCCAAACCGGGACTAGCGGCGAGACCCAGTACTTC
CASSQTGTSGETQYF
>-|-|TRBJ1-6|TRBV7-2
TGTGCCAGCAGCAATACCTATTTTGACGGGTCACCCCTCCACTTT
CASSNTYFDGSPLHF
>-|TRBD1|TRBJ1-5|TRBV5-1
TGCGCCAGCAGCGCAGGACAGGGGGGCCAGCCCCAGAATTTT
CASSAGQGGQPQNF
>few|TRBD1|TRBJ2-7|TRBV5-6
TGTGCCAGCAGCCGAGGGACAGGTCTAGTCTCCTACGAGCAGTACTTC
CASSRGTGLVSYEQYF
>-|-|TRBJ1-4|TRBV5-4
TGTGCCAGCAGCCTCCGAAGTAAGGAGGGGATCAATAATGAAAAACTGTTTTTT
CASSLRSKEGINNEKLFF
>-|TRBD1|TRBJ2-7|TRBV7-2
TGTGCCAGCAGCTTAGGGACAGGGGTCGGTGACGAGCAGTACTTC
CASSLGTGVGDEQYF
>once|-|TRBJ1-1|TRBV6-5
TGTGCCAGCAGTACCCCTATGGACACTGAAGCTTTCTTT
CASSTPMDTEAFF
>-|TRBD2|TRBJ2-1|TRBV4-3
TGCGCCAGCAGCCAAGACCAGCGGGGTGCCTACAATGAGCAGTTCTTC
CASSQDQRGAYNEQFF